The rows below give T cell receptor beta chains drawn from one sample of a study of blood T cell repertoires in COVID-19. Assay: immunoSEQ multiplex PCR; the TCRdb copy retains only in-frame clones and omits some. The repertoire holds 250,000 to 300,000 clones, with around 81% as singletons. Sequencing input: peripheral blood. Receptor source: a woman in her fifties or sixties with active or convalescent COVID-19. Each CDR3 is given with its conserved first and last residue. The D gene is left open where the match is weak. Part of the rows lack a size; the others show once, few, many or a class for expanded clones.

V gene	clone size	D gene	J gene	CDR3 protein	CDR3 DNA
TRBV30	once	NA	TRBJ2-7	CAWSPASVGWDFYEQYF	TGTGCCTGGAGTCCAGCTAGCGTGGGGTGGGATTTCTACGAGCAGTACTTC
TRBV7-9	NA	NA	TRBJ2-2	CASSLPAGLSTGELFF	TGTGCCAGCAGCTTACCGGCAGGGTTGAGCACCGGGGAGCTGTTTTTT
TRBV5-3	NA	NA	TRBJ1-1	CARSLLQSQNPTEAFF	TGTGCCAGAAGCCTCCTACAGAGTCAGAACCCCACTGAAGCTTTCTTT
TRBV30	NA	NA	TRBJ1-1	CAWSVAGAQNTEAFF	TGTGCCTGGAGTGTAGCAGGGGCCCAGAACACTGAAGCTTTCTTT
TRBV7-2	NA	NA	TRBJ2-1	CASLWSGGTEQFF	TGTGCCAGCCTCTGGTCTGGGGGGACTGAGCAGTTCTTC
TRBV7-9	NA	TRBD1	TRBJ2-5	CASSLGLGQGETQYF	TGTGCCAGCAGCTTAGGCCTAGGACAGGGCGAGACCCAGTACTTC
TRBV4-1	NA	TRBD1	TRBJ2-2	CASSPFTGQWGVLGELFF	TGCGCCAGCAGCCCTTTCACGGGACAGTGGGGAGTTTTGGGGGAGCTGTTTTTT
TRBV7-9	NA	TRBD1	TRBJ2-5	CASSLGAGGQETQYF	TGTGCCAGCAGCTTAGGGGCAGGGGGCCAAGAGACCCAGTACTTC
TRBV2	NA	TRBD1	TRBJ2-1	CASSVLPGTGGGEQFF	TGTGCCAGCAGCGTGTTACCAGGGACAGGGGGCGGTGAGCAGTTCTTC
TRBV6-2/TRBV6-3	NA	NA	TRBJ1-1	CASSKQGWNTEAFF	TGTGCCAGCAGTAAACAGGGTTGGAACACTGAAGCTTTCTTT